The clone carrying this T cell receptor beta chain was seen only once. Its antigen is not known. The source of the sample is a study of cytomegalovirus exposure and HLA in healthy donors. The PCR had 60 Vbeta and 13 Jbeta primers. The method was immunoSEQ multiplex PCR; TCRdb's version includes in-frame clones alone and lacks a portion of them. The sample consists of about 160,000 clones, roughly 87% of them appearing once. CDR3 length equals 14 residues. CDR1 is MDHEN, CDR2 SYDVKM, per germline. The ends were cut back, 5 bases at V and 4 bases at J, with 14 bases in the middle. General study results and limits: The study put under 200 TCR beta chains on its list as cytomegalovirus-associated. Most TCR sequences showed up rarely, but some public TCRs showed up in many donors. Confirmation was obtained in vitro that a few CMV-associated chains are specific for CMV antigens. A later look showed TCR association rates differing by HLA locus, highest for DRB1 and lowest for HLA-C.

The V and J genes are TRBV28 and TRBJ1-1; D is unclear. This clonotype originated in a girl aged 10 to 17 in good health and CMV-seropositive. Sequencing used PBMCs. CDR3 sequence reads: CASSPPAVSTEAFF. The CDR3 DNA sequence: TGTGCCAGCAGTCCCCCGGCGGTTAGCACTGAAGCTTTCTTT.